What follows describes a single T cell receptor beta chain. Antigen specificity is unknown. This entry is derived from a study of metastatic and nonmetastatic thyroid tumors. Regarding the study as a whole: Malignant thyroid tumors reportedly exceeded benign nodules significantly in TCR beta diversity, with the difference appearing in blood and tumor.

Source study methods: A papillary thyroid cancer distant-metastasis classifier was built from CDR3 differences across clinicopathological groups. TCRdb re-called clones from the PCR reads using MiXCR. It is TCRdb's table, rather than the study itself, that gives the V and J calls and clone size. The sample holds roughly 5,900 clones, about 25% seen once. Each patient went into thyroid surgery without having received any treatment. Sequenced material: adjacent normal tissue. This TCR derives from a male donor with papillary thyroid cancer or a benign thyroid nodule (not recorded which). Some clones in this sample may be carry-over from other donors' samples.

CDR3 nucleotide sequence: TGCAGTGCACACTCTGACAGGCACATTGGCGAGCAGTACTTC. Protein product: CSAHSDRHIGEQYF. V usage is TRBV20-1 and J usage is TRBJ2-7, with a possible D match to TRBD1 (6 bases). Germline CDR1 and CDR2: DFQATT and SNEGSKA (reference sequence). V gave up 6 bases and J gave up 6 bases, with 21 bases separating them. This CDR3 region has 14 residues.